One and the same sample provided the 22 T cell receptor beta chains below, sequenced in a study of T cell responses to AZD1222 COVID-19 vaccine. Clones were read by immunoSEQ multiplex PCR, and TCRdb kept only the in-frame ones, dropping some. Among approximately 140,000 clones listed, 90% were seen once. Source: peripheral blood, taken 28 days after the second AZD1222 dose. These TCRs come from an adult who received the AZD1222 COVID-19 vaccine.

The chain is built from TRBV19 and TRBJ1-2; the D gene is possibly TRBD1 (6 bases). Per germline, CDR1 LNHDA and CDR2 SQIVND (reference sequence). This CDR3 region has 15 residues. The germline V and J ends were trimmed by 5 bases and 8 bases, with 21 bases remaining between them. The CDR3 coding sequence is TGTGCCAGTAGTGACCTAGGGACATACAGCGGCGGCTACACCTTC. Its translation is CASSDLGTYSGGYTF.

This clone was picked up one time. The chain joins TRBV27 to TRBJ2-1; 7 bases are shared with TRBD1. The CDR3 totals 15 residues. Per germline, CDR1 MNHEY and CDR2 SMNVEV (reference sequence). V was clipped by 9 bases and J by 4 bases; unmatched bases: 12. DNA for the CDR3: TGTGCCAGTACCTCCGGGACAGCCTTTTACAATGAGCAGTTCTTC. Its protein product is CASTSGTAFYNEQFF.

The rearrangement joins TRBV4-2 to TRBJ1-1; D is uncertain. Germline CDR1 and CDR2: LGHNA and YNFKEQ. Trimming pared 1 base from V and 5 bases from J, leaving 8 bases between. The CDR3 spans 13 residues. The CDR3 region has the DNA TGTGCCAGCAGCCAAGGGCGGGATACTGAAGCTTTCTTT. Residues: CASSQGRDTEAFF.

Written as DNA, the CDR3 is TGTGCCAGCAGCCCAAAAGCCCATAGCAATCAGCCCCAGCATTTT. The encoded protein is CASSPKAHSNQPQHF. The rearrangement joins TRBV6-6 to TRBJ1-5; D uncertain. The CDR3 loop spans 15 amino acids. Germline V gives CDR1 MNHNY, CDR2 SVGAGI (reference sequence). V shed 6 bases and J shed 0 bases, with 12 bases lying between them.

This clone was seen a single time. The genes are TRBV2 and TRBJ1-5; a weak D match, TRBD1 (5 bases). The V gene lost 5 bases and the J gene lost 0 bases, with 11 bases spanning the gap. This CDR3 has 15 amino acids. Per the germline V gene, CDR1 is SNHLY and CDR2 is FYNNEI. The CDR3 region is CASSTDTNSNQPQHF. The CDR3 DNA sequence: TGTGCCAGCAGTACGGACACGAATAGCAATCAGCCCCAGCATTTT.

The chain combines TRBV27 with TRBJ1-1; 7 nucleotides agree with TRBD1. Germline CDR1 and CDR2: MNHEY and SMNVEV (reference sequence). Trimming at V came to 2 bases and at J to 6 bases, leaving 6 bases not matched to a gene. CDR3 length: 14 residues. The CDR3, as DNA: TGTGCCAGCAGTTTAAGGGTAGGGGGCTCTGAAGCTTTCTTT. Encoded protein: CASSLRVGGSEAFF.

V gene TRBV7-9 combines with J gene TRBJ2-7, with D unresolved. V shed 2 bases and J shed 3 bases, with 8 bases lying between them. CDR3 length: 13 residues. The germline gives CDR1 SEHNR, CDR2 FQNEAQ (reference sequence). Written as DNA, the CDR3 is TGTGCCAGCAGCTTATCAGGAGACTACGAGCAGTACTTC. It specifies CASSLSGDYEQYF.

The chain is built from TRBV5-1 and TRBJ1-2, with unresolved D. The V and J ends lost 1 base and 0 bases respectively, with 4 bases between them. CDR1 is SGHRS, CDR2 YFSETQ, per germline. CDR3 length: 13 residues. The CDR3 loop reads CASSLTANYGYTF. In nucleotides, the CDR3 is TGCGCCAGCAGCTTGACAGCTAACTATGGCTACACCTTC.

The V gene is TRBV30, the J gene TRBJ2-1, with 10 bases matching TRBD2. With 5 bases clipped from V and 4 bases from J, the junction kept 8 bases outside the gene matches. This CDR3 is 15 amino acids long. Germline lookup yields CDR1 GTSNPN and CDR2 SVGIG (reference sequence). The CDR3 nucleotides read TGTGCCTGGTTGGAAGCGGGAGGGCCTTACAATGAGCAGTTCTTC. It is translated as CAWLEAGGPYNEQFF.

This sequence joins TRBV3-1 (or the pseudogene TRBV3-2) and TRBJ2-7, with no clear D. The CDR3 spans 12 residues. Between the trimmed V and J ends, which lost 2 bases and 5 bases, there was a span of 7 bases. Germline CDR1 and CDR2: LGHDT and YNNKEL (reference sequence). CDR3 coding DNA: TGTGCCAGCAGCCAACCCTTAAACGAGCAGTACTTC. It specifies CASSQPLNEQYF.

V and J are TRBV6-2 or TRBV6-3 and TRBJ2-5, with 10 bases aligning to TRBD2. The CDR3 runs 15 residues. The germline CDR1 and CDR2 sequences are MNHEY and SVGEGT. The V gene end was trimmed by 5 bases and the J gene end by 3 bases; junction bases not matched to a gene: 6. The DNA for the CDR3 is TGTGCCAGCAGTCTAGCGGGAGCGGGGAAAGAGACCCAGTACTTC. The encoded protein is CASSLAGAGKETQYF.

The chain carries TRBV7-9 and TRBJ2-7; no clear D gene. CDR1 SEHNR and CDR2 FQNEAQ come from the germline V gene (reference sequence). The V gene lost 7 bases and the J gene lost 0 bases, with 10 bases spanning the gap. This CDR3 is 13 amino acids long. CDR3 DNA: TGTGCCAGCAACAATCTGAGCTCCTACGAGCAGTACTTC. Amino acid sequence: CASNNLSSYEQYF. The complete variable domain, with remaining parts taken from reference TRBV7-9 and TRBJ2-7, reads DTGVSQNPRHKITKRGQNVTFRCDPISEHNRLYWYRQTLGQGPEFLTYFQNEAQLEKSRLLSDRFSAERPKGSFSTLEIQRTEQGDSAMYLCASNNLSSYEQYFGPGTRLTVT.

V gene TRBV5-8 combines with J gene TRBJ1-4; TRBD1 matches 8 bases. After removal of 5 bases from V and 1 base from J, the junction contained 10 bases not matched to a gene. Germline V gives CDR1 SGHTS, CDR2 YDEGEE. This CDR3 has 17 residues. The CDR3 nucleotides are TGTGCCAGCAGTCAGCGGACAGGGTTAGGAACTAATGAAAAACTGTTTTTT. Protein: CASSQRTGLGTNEKLFF.

This rearrangement joins TRBV30 to TRBJ1-4; 7 nucleotides agree with TRBD1. The junction had 13 bases not matched to a gene; V was cut back by 2 bases and J by 7 bases. The CDR3 extends over 16 amino acids. Germline V CDR1 and CDR2: GTSNPN, SVGIG (reference sequence). In DNA, the CDR3 is TGTGCCTGGAGTTCTACCCCTGGGGACAGTGGTGAAAAACTGTTTTTT. Protein: CAWSSTPGDSGEKLFF. Complete variable domain (other parts from reference TRBV30 and TRBJ1-4): SQTIHQWPATLVQPVGSPLSLECTVEGTSNPNLYWYRQAAGRGLQLLFYSVGIGQISSEVPQNLSASRPQDRQFILSSKKLLLSDSGFYLCAWSSTPGDSGEKLFFGSGTQLSVL.

The chain carries TRBV5-4 and TRBJ2-2; D is unresolved. Germline CDR1 and CDR2: SGHNT and YYREEE (reference sequence). This CDR3 contains 15 residues. Trimming pared 4 bases from V and 4 bases from J, leaving 14 bases between. CDR3 nucleotides: TGTGCCAGCAGCCTCGGGCAAAGTACCACCGGGGAGCTGTTTTTT. As protein: CASSLGQSTTGELFF.

CDR3 amino acids: CASSSTGTGPVETQYF. CDR3 in DNA: TGTGCCAGCAGCTCCACCGGGACAGGGCCGGTGGAGACCCAGTACTTC. The chain recombines TRBV7-9 with TRBJ2-5; 9 bases fit TRBD1. The germline V gene encodes CDR1 SEHNR and CDR2 FQNEAQ (reference sequence). This CDR3 has 16 amino acids. The V segment lost 4 bases and the J segment 5 bases; nucleotides outside the gene matches: 11.

This clone came up once. V usage is TRBV11-2 and J usage is TRBJ1-1, with a weak D call TRBD1 (6 bases). Looked up from germline, CDR1 is SGHAT and CDR2 is FQNNGV. The CDR3 length is 14 residues. V was cut by 7 bases and J by 4 bases, with 16 bases left in between. CDR3 region: CASILRGGPTEAFF. In DNA, the CDR3 is TGTGCCAGCATCCTTCGGGGGGGGCCCACTGAAGCTTTCTTT.

V gene TRBV30 combines with J gene TRBJ1-2; no reliable D call. V shed 5 bases and J shed 4 bases, with 14 bases lying between them. The CDR3 consists of 13 residues. The germline CDR1 and CDR2 sequences are GTSNPN and SVGIG (reference sequence). This CDR3 reads CAWVLKGRYGYTF. The CDR3 nucleotides are TGTGCCTGGGTGTTGAAAGGGCGCTATGGCTACACCTTC.

This clone has a handful of counts. Other DNA sequences in the same sample also yield this CDR3. The rearrangement uses TRBV2 and TRBJ2-1; TRBD2 might be the D (5 bases). V was cut by 6 bases and J by 2 bases, with 8 bases left in between. CDR3 length: 13 residues. Germline V gene sequence: CDR1 SNHLY, CDR2 FYNNEI. The CDR3 region is CASRSGAYNEQFF. CDR3 DNA: TGTGCCAGCAGATCCGGGGCCTACAATGAGCAGTTCTTC.

The J gene is TRBJ2-5, the V gene TRBV5-1; TRBD1 might be the D (6 bases). Germline loops: CDR1 SGHRS, CDR2 YFSETQ. The CDR3 consists of 13 residues. V lost 4 bases to trimming and J lost 2 bases, with 9 bases between them. CDR3 bases: TGCGCCAGCAGCGACAGGCCACAAGAGACCCAGTACTTC. Encoded protein: CASSDRPQETQYF.

The rearrangement links TRBV5-1 to TRBJ1-1; no firm D call. Trimming removed 2 bases from V and 3 bases from J, with 14 bases in between. CDR1 is SGHRS and CDR2 is YFSETQ in the germline V gene. The CDR3 covers 15 residues. Here the CDR3 reads CASSLYEGRDTEAFF. The CDR3 DNA reads as TGCGCCAGCAGCTTATATGAGGGTAGGGACACTGAAGCTTTCTTT.

This chain links TRBV11-2 with TRBJ2-3; 11 bases are shared with TRBD2. The germline V gene has CDR1 SGHAT and CDR2 FQNNGV. Germline trimming cut 5 bases from V and 2 bases from J; bases unmatched to any gene: 6. This CDR3 is 16 amino acids long. This CDR3 is CASSITSGGITDTQYF. CDR3 DNA: TGTGCCAGCAGCATAACTAGCGGGGGAATCACAGATACGCAGTATTTT. Filled out from reference TRBV11-2 and TRBJ2-3, the complete variable domain reads EAGVAQSPRYKIIEKRQSVAFWCNPISGHATLYWYQQILGQGPKLLIQFQNNGVVDDSQLPKDRFSAERLKGVDSTLKIQPAKLEDSAVYLCASSITSGGITDTQYFGPGTRLTVL.